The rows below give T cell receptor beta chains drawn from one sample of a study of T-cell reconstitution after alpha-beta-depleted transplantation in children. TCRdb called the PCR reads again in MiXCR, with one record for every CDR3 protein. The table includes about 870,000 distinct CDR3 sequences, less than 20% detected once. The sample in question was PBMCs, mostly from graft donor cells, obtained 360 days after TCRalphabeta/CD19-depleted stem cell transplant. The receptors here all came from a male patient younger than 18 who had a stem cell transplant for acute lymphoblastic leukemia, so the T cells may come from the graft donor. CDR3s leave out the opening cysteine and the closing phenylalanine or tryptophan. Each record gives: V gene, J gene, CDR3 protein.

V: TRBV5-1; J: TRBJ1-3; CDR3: ASSFEGQGIFGNTIY
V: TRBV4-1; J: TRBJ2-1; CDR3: ASSQLGEQF
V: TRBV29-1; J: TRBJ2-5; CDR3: SVEPGTSGGQETQY
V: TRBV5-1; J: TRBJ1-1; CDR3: ASSLAKPGGTEAF
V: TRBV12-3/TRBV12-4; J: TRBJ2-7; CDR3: ASSFRLEQY
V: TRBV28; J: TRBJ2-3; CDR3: ASSSPSGRAPITDTQY
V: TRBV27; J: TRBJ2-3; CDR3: ASSLILAGTDTQY
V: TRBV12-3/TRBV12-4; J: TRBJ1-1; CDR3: ASSFPPGGETEAF
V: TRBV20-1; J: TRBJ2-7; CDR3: SAKLLDRVAYEQY
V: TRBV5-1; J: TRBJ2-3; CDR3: ASSLEVRDTQY
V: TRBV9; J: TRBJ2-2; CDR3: ASSSQTVTGELF
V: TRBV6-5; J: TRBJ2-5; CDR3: ASSSSFSRTQY
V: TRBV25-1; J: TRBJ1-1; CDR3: ASRRTVNTEAF
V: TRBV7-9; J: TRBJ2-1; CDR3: ASSPSTSLYNEQF
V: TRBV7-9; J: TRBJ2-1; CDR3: ASNSKGSTWNEQF
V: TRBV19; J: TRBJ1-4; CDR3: ASTEGGGEKLF
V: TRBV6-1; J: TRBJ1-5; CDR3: ASSLREGNQPQH
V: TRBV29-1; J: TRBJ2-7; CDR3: SVVQGAYSEQY
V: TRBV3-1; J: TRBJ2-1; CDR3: ASSQRWGRTRSDNEQF
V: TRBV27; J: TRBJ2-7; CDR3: ASSLLASGRAGSSAGQY
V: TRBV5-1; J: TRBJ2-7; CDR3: ASSLDRGTYEQY
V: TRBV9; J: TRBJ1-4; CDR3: ASSARQGSREKLF
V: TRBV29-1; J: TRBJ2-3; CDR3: SLKPSTSLEDTQY
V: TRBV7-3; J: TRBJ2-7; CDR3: ASRKQGTRSYEQY
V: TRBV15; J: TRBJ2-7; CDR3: ATSSLRGGEQY
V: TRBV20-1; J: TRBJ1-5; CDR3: SGYEWTGTYSNQPQH
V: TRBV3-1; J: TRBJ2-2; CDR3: ASSPDRASTGELF
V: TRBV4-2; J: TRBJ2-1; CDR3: ASSQRLAGDNEQF
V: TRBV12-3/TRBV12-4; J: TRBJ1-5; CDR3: ARAGTGGNQPQH
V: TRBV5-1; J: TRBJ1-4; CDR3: ASSFPGTDEKLF
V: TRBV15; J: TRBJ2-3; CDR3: ATSRELGGAPRDTQY
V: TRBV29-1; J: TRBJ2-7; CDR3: SVEDGGSFGEQY
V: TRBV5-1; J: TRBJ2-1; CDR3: ASSLGAFSYNEQF
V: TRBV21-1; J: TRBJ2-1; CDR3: ASSQYRRDKLPEQF
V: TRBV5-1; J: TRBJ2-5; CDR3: ASSSYRDPRGTQY
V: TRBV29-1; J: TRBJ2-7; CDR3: SVAAGTGPYEQY
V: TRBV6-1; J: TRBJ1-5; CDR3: ASSGTGNSNQPQH
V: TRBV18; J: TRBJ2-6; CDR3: ASSSLGRNSGANVLT
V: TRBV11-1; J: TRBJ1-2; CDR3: ASSPSPSGGPYGYT
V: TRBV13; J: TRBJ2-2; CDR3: ASSPGQGALTGELF
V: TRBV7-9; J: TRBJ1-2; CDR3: ASSLAGPTGYT
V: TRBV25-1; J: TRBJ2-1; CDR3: ASSGLAGGPISSYNEQF
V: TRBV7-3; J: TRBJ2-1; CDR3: ASSSYEGEQF